One T cell receptor beta chain is described in this entry. This CDR3 has 17 amino acids. CDR1 and CDR2 from the germline V gene are MDHEN and SYDVKM. V lost 5 bases and J lost 5; bases outside the gene matches: 11. The data are from a study of T cell responses to AZD1222 COVID-19 vaccine. Profiled with immunoSEQ multiplex PCR; TCRdb holds only in-frame clones, not every one. In the table there are about 130,000 clones, about 93% of which are singletons. The sequencing here drew on peripheral blood, taken on day 0 of AZD1222 vaccination. The sequence came from an adult in good health. V and J are TRBV28 and TRBJ2-3, with TRBD2 identical over 12 bases. CDR3 DNA sequence: TGTGCCAGCAGTCCTTATCTAGCGGGAGGGCCGGGAGATACGCAGTATTTT. It yields the protein CASSPYLAGGPGDTQYF.